The 6 T cell receptor beta chains below all came from one sample that was sequenced in a study of control samples from healthy donors and cancer patients. This table comes from immunoSEQ multiplex PCR, and its TCRdb copy is limited to in-frame clones, with some not included. In the table there are fewer than 110,000 clones, about 89% of which are singletons. Material: blood. Receptors originate from a man under 40 in good health.

The V and J genes are TRBV28 and TRBJ1-1, with no clear D. This CDR3 spans 11 amino acids. V was clipped by 4 bases and J by 7 bases, with 7 bases between them. Germline CDR1 is MDHEN and CDR2 is SYDVKM. Here the CDR3 reads CASSSQFEAFF. CDR3 sequence (DNA): TGTGCCAGCAGTTCTCAGTTTGAAGCTTTCTTT.

This clone was seen only once. The chain combines TRBV4-1 with TRBJ2-7, with 13 bases fitting TRBD2. Germline loops: CDR1 MGHRA, CDR2 YSYEKL. The V gene end was trimmed by 6 bases and the J gene end by 5 bases; junction bases not matched to a gene: 7. The CDR3 sequence is 15 residues long. CDR3 residues: CASSRGLAGSHEQYV. Written as DNA, the CDR3 is TGCGCCAGCAGTCGGGGACTAGCGGGGTCCCACGAGCAGTACGTC.

The genes are TRBV2 and TRBJ2-4; D is unclear. The germline V gene encodes CDR1 SNHLY and CDR2 FYNNEI. Trimming removed 4 bases from V and 1 base from J, with 8 bases in between. The CDR3 has 14 amino acids. The CDR3 here is CASSGGLAKNIQYF. CDR3 in DNA: TGTGCCAGCAGTGGGGGTCTCGCCAAAAACATTCAGTACTTC.

This chain links TRBV24-1 with TRBJ2-3, with 7 bases lining up with TRBD1. The CDR3 is made up of 15 amino acids. Germline CDR1 and CDR2: KGHDR and SFDVKD. V was pared by 5 bases and J by 0 bases, with 4 bases of the junction left unmatched. CDR3: CATSVTGYSTDTQYF. CDR3 DNA sequence: TGTGCCACCAGTGTGACAGGGTACAGCACAGATACGCAGTATTTT.

This clone has a handful of counts. The gene calls are TRBV12-3 or TRBV12-4 and TRBJ2-5; D is ambiguous. V dropped 7 bases and J dropped 5 bases, with 8 bases sitting between them. The CDR3 is 11 residues long. The CDR3 nucleotides read TGTGCCAGCACCCTCGGTGAGACCCAGTACTTC. Amino acid sequence: CASTLGETQYF.

This clone has only a few counts. This sequence joins TRBV9 and TRBJ2-1; TRBD2 aligns across 13 bases. The germline V gene encodes CDR1 SGDLS and CDR2 YYNGEE. V lost 3 bases, J lost 10 bases, and 10 bases stayed unmatched. This CDR3 comprises 16 residues. CDR3 region: CASSGRTSGGPGEQFF. CDR3 DNA sequence: TGTGCCAGCAGCGGCAGGACTAGCGGGGGCCCAGGGGAGCAGTTCTTC.